This T cell receptor (beta chain) comes out of a study of cytomegalovirus exposure and HLA in healthy donors. Germline lookup yields CDR1 SNHLY and CDR2 FYNNEI. Trimming took off 10 bases at V and 1 base at J, with 16 bases between the two ends. The CDR3 is made up of 15 amino acids. In the PCR, 60 Vbeta and 13 Jbeta primers were used. Clones were read by immunoSEQ multiplex PCR, and TCRdb kept only the in-frame ones, dropping some. Of 45,000 or so clones listed, about two thirds are singletons. The gene calls are TRBV2 and TRBJ2-2, with a tentative D call TRBD2 (6 bases). The TCR sequence derives from a woman in her 30s in good health and CMV-seronegative. The material sequenced was PBMCs. The CDR3 loop is CATPRRDENTGELFF. The CDR3 DNA reads TGTGCCACCCCTAGGAGGGACGAGAACACCGGGGAGCTGTTTTTT.